This T cell receptor beta chain was sequenced during a study of post-analysis software for immune sequencing data. About the research overall: The disease courses covered relapsing-remitting, secondary progressive and progressive-relapsing multiple sclerosis. Broader study findings: A handful of TRBV segments were significantly more frequent in patients than in controls. TRBV5-6, TRBV5-1 and TRBV20-1 were among these segments. Those samples that were prepared in the same batch co-clustered strongly by F measure.

V shed 1 base, J shed 9 bases, and the junction held 5 bases outside the gene matches. The CDR3 consists of 14 residues. The germline V gene has CDR1 SNHLY and CDR2 FYNNEI. The TCR beta cDNA libraries carried unique molecular identifiers. TCRdb reprocessed the PCR reads with MiXCR, giving one entry per CDR3 protein. The sample carries roughly 670,000 distinct CDR3 sequences, 59% recorded once. To note about this clonotype: As yet, its antigen is unknown.

The receptor was derived from a girl aged 2 to 9 with multiple sclerosis. V usage is TRBV2 and J usage is TRBJ2-1; 8 nucleotides agree with TRBD2. Sequencing was done on a sample of blood. CDR3 amino acids: CASSEVGLAGEQFF. CDR3 DNA: TGTGCCAGCAGTGAAGTCGGACTAGCCGGTGAGCAGTTCTTC.